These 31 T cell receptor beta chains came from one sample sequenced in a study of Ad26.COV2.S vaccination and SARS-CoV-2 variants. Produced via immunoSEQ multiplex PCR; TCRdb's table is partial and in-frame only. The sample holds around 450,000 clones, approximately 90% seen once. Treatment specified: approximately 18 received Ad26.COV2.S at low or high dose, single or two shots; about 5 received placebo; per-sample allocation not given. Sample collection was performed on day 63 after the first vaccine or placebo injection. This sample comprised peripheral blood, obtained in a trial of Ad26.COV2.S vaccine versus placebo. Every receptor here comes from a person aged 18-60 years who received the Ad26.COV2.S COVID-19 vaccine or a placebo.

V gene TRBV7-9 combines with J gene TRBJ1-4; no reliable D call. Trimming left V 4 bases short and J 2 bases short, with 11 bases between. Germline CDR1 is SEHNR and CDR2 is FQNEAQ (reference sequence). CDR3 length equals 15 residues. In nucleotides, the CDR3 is TGTGCCAGCAGCTATCAGGCGAGGACTAATGAAAAACTGTTTTTT. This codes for CASSYQARTNEKLFF.

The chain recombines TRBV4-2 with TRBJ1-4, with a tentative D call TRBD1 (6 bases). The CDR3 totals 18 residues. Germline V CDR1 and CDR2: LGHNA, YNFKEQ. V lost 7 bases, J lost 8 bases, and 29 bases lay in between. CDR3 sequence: CASTPSPGSQGWYEKLFF. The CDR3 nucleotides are TGTGCCAGCACCCCCAGCCCCGGCTCGCAGGGGTGGTACGAAAAACTGTTTTTT.

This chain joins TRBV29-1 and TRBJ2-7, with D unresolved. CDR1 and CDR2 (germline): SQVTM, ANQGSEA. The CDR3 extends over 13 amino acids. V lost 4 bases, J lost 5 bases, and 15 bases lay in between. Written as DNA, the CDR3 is TGCAGCGTTGCCCGTGGGGTTCGGGACGAGCAGTACTTC. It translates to CSVARGVRDEQYF.

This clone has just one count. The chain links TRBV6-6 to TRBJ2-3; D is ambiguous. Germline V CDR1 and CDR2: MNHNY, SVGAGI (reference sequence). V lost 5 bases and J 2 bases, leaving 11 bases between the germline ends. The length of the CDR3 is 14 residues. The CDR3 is CASSRLTNTDTQYF. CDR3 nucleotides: TGTGCCAGCAGTCGATTGACCAACACAGATACGCAGTATTTT.

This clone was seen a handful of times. CDR3 bases: TGTGCCAGCAGCCAGACAAGCAATCAGCCCCAGCATTTT. Its translation: CASSQTSNQPQHF. The chain joins TRBV4-2 to TRBJ1-5; no firm D call. The CDR3 has 13 amino acids. Trimming took off 3 bases at V and 1 base at J, with 4 bases between the two ends. CDR1 is LGHNA, CDR2 YNFKEQ, per germline.

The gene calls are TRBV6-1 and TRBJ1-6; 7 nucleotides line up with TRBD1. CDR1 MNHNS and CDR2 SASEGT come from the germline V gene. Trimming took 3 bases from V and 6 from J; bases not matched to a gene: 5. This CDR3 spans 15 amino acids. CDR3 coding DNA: TGTGCCAGCAGTGATCCGGGACAGATTAATTCACCCCTCCACTTT. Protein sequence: CASSDPGQINSPLHF.

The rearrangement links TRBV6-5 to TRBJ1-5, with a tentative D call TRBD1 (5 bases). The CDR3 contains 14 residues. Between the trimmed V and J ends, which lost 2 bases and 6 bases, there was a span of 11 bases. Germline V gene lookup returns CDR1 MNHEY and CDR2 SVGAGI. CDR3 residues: CASSYAGNGQPQHF. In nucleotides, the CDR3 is TGTGCCAGCAGTTACGCAGGGAACGGTCAGCCCCAGCATTTT.

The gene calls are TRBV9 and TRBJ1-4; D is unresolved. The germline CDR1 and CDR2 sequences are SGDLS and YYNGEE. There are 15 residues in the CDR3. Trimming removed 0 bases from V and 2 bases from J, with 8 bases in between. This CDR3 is CASSVEGLTNEKLFF. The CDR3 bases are TGTGCCAGCAGCGTAGAAGGTCTCACTAATGAAAAACTGTTTTTT.

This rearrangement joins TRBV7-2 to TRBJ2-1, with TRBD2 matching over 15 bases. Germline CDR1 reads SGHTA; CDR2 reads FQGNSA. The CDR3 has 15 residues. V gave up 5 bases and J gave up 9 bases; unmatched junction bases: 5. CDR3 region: CASSPRGLAGGEQFF. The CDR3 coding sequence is TGTGCCAGCAGCCCGCGGGGACTAGCGGGGGGTGAGCAGTTCTTC.

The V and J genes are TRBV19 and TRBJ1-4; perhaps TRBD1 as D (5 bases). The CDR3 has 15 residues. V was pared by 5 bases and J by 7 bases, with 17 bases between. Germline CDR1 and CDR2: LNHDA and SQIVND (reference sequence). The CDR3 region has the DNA TGTGCCAGTAGTGCCGCCAGGGTACCGAGTGAAAAACTGTTTTTT. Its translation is CASSAARVPSEKLFF.

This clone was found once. CDR3 residues: CASSSRTGASGNTIYF. Here the CDR3 DNA reads TGCGCCAGCAGCTCCCGGACAGGGGCCTCTGGAAACACCATATATTTT. The rearrangement links TRBV5-1 to TRBJ1-3; 9 nucleotides agree with TRBD1. The CDR3 length is 16 residues. V lost 3 bases to trimming and J lost 0 bases; unmatched junction nucleotides: 4. Germline V gives CDR1 SGHRS, CDR2 YFSETQ. Supplemented by reference TRBV5-1 and TRBJ1-3, the full variable domain reads KAGVTQTPRYLIKTRGQQVTLSCSPISGHRSVSWYQQTPGQGLQFLFEYFSETQRNKGNFPGRFSGRQFSNSRSEMNVSTLELGDSALYLCASSSRTGASGNTIYFGEGSWLTVV.

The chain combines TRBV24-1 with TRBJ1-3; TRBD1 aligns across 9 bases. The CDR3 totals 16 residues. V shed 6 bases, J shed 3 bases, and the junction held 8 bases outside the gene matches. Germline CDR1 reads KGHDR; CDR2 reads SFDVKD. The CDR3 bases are TGTGCCACCAGTTCCGGGACAGGGATAGGTGGAAACACCATATATTTT. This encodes CATSSGTGIGGNTIYF.

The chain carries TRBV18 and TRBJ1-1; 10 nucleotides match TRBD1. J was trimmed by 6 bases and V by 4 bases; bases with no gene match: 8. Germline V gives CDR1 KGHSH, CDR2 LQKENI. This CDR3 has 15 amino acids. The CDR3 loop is CASSLTTGGFSEAFF. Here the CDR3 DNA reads TGTGCCAGCTCACTAACGACAGGGGGCTTCTCTGAAGCTTTCTTT.

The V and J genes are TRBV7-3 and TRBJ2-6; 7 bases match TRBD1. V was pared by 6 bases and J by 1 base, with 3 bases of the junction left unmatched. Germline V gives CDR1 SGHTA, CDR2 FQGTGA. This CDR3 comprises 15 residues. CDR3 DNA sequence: TGTGCCAGCAGTAGGGGGCGATCTGGGGCCAACGTCCTGACTTTC. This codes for CASSRGRSGANVLTF.

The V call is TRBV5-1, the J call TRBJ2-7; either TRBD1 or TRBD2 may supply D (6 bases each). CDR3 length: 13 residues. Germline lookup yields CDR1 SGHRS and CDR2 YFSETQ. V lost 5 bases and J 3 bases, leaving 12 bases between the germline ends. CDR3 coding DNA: TGCGCCAGCAGTGGAGGGACATACTACGAGCAGTACTTC. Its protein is CASSGGTYYEQYF.

The CDR3 nucleotides read TGTGCCAGCAGTGAACTAACAGGGGGACCCCAGCATTTT. Translated, it gives CASSELTGGPQHF. This chain joins TRBV6-1 and TRBJ1-5, with TRBD1 identical over 8 bases. V gave up 2 bases and J gave up 10 bases; unmatched junction bases: 4. Germline-derived CDR1 and CDR2 are MNHNS and SASEGT. The CDR3 loop spans 13 amino acids.

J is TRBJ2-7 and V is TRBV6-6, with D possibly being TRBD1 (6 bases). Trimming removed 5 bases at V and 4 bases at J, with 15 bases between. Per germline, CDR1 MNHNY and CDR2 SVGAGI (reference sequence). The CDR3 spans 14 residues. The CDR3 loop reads CASSLTAGAYEQYF. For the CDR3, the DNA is TGTGCCAGCAGTCTTACGGCAGGGGCTTACGAGCAGTACTTC.

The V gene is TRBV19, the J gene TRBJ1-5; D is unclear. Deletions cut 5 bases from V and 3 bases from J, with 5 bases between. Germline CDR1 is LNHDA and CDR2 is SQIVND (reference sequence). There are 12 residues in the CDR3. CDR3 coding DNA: TGTGCCAGTAGTGAGAACAATCAGCCCCAGCATTTT. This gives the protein CASSENNQPQHF.

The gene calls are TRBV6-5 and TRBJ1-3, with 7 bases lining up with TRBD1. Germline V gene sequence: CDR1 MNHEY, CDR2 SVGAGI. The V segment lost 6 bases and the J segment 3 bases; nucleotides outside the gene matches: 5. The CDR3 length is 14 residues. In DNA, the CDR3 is TGTGCCAGCAGATCACAGGGGTTTGGAAACACCATATATTTT. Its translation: CASRSQGFGNTIYF.

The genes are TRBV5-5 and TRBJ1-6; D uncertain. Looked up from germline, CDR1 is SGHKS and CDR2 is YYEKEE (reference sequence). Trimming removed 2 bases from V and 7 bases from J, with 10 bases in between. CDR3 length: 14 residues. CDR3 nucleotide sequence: TGTGCCAGCAGCTTCTACCTGGGGAATTCACCCCTCCACTTT. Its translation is CASSFYLGNSPLHF.

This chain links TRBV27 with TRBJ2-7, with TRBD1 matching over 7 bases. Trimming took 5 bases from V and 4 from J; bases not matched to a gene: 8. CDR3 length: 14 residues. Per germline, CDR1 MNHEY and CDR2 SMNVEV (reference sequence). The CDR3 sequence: CASSRSGQLYEQYF. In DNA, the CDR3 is TGTGCCAGCAGTCGGTCGGGACAGCTATACGAGCAGTACTTC.

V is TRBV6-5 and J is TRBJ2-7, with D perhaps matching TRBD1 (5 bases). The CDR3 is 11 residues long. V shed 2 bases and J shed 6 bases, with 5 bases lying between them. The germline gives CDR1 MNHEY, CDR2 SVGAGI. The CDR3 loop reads CASSYRGEQYF. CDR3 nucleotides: TGTGCCAGCAGTTACAGGGGCGAGCAGTACTTC.

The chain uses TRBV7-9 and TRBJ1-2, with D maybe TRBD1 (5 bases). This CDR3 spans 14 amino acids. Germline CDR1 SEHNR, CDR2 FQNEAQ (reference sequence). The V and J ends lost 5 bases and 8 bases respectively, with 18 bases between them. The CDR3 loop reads CASSPSGLMRGYTF. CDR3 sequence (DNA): TGTGCCAGCAGCCCATCAGGGTTAATGAGGGGCTACACCTTC.

The CDR3 spells CAWSVGFLGQETQYF. CDR3 in DNA: TGTGCCTGGAGTGTGGGGTTTCTCGGACAAGAGACCCAGTACTTC. The chain links TRBV30 to TRBJ2-5; D not certain. CDR1 is GTSNPN, CDR2 SVGIG, per germline (reference sequence). The ends were cut back, 0 bases at V and 2 bases at J, with 13 bases in the middle. The CDR3 extends over 15 amino acids.

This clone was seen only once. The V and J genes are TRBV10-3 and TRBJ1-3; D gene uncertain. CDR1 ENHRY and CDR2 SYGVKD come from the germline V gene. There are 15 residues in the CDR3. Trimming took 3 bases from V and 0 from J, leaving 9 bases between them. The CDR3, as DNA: TGTGCCATCAGTGATCAGATCAGCTCTGGAAACACCATATATTTT. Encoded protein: CAISDQISSGNTIYF.

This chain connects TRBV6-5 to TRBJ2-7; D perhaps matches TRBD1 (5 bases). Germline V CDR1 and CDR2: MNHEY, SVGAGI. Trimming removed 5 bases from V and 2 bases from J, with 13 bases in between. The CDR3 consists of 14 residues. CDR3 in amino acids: CASSTDRTTYEQYF. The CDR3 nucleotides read TGTGCCAGCAGTACAGACCGGACAACCTACGAGCAGTACTTC.

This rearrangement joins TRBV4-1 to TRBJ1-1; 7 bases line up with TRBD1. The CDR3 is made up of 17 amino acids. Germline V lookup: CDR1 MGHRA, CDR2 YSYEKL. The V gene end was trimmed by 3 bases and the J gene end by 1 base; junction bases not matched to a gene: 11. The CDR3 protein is CASSQLGTARKNTEAFF. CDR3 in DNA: TGCGCCAGCAGCCAGCTCGGGACAGCGCGAAAGAACACTGAAGCTTTCTTT.

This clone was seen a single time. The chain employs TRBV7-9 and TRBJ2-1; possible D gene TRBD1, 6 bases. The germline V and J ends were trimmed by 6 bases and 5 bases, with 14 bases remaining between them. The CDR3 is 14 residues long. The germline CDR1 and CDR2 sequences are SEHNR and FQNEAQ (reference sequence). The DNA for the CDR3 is TGTGCCAGCAGGCCGAACAGGGTGCACAATGAGCAGTTCTTC. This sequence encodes CASRPNRVHNEQFF.

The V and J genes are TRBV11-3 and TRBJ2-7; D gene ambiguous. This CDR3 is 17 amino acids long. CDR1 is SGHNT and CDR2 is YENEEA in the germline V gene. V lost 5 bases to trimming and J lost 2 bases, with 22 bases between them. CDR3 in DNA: TGTGCCAGCAGCCCCACACGTAGGCGTTACTCACCCTACGAGCAGTACTTC. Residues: CASSPTRRRYSPYEQYF.

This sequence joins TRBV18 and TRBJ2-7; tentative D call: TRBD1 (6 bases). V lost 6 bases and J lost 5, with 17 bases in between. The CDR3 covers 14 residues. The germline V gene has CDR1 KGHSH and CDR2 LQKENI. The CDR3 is CASSSYRDTDEQYF. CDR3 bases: TGTGCCAGCTCCTCCTACAGGGACACCGACGAGCAGTACTTC.

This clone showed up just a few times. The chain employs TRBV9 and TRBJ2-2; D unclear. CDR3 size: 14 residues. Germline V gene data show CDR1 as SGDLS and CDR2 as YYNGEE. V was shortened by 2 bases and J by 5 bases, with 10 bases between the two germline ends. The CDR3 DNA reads TGTGCCAGCAGCGTCCGAGGTGGGACCGGGGAGCTGTTTTTT. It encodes CASSVRGGTGELFF.